Below are 23 T cell receptor beta chains sequenced from a single sample in a study of Tregs in tolerant kidney transplant recipients. Sequencing used immunoSEQ multiplex PCR; TCRdb keeps in-frame clones, though not all of them. The data show about 60,000 clones, about nine tenths seen once. The sample consisted of CD8+ T cells from blood, taken before the transplant. These receptors came from a human donor who received a combined kidney and bone marrow transplant.

The chain has TRBV6-5 and TRBJ2-2; perhaps TRBD1 as D (5 bases). This CDR3 region has 16 residues. CDR1 and CDR2 (germline): MNHEY, SVGAGI. Trimming removed 0 bases at V and 1 base at J, with 9 bases between. The chain's CDR3 is CASSYSKGENTGELFF. The DNA for the CDR3 is TGTGCCAGCAGTTACTCGAAAGGGGAGAACACCGGGGAGCTGTTTTTT.

This chain joins TRBV4-1 and TRBJ2-7, with unresolved D. The CDR3 is 16 amino acids. Trimming removed 0 bases from V and 3 bases from J, with 15 bases in between. Germline loops: CDR1 MGHRA, CDR2 YSYEKL. The CDR3 DNA reads TGCGCCAGCAGCCAAGATCCGATCCTCCGGTACTACGAGCAGTACTTC. Translated: CASSQDPILRYYEQYF.

The genes are TRBV6-6 and TRBJ2-1; 15 nucleotides line up with TRBD2. Germline V gene sequence: CDR1 MNHNY, CDR2 SVGAGI (reference sequence). The CDR3 contains 16 residues. Trimming removed 2 bases from V and 6 bases from J; junction bases left unmatched: 2. The CDR3 DNA sequence: TGTGCCAGCAGTTACCCGGGACTAGCGGGGGGCAATGAGCAGTTCTTC. Translating gives CASSYPGLAGGNEQFF.

This clone came up a few times. The chain couples TRBV2 to TRBJ2-7; no reliable D call. V lost 0 bases and J lost 5, with 14 bases in between. The CDR3 is 15 residues long. The germline gives CDR1 SNHLY, CDR2 FYNNEI. The CDR3 protein is CASSEAAGLWNEQYF. The CDR3, as DNA: TGTGCCAGCAGTGAAGCAGCAGGCCTCTGGAACGAGCAGTACTTC.

This clone occurred once. V usage is TRBV9 and J usage is TRBJ1-1; no clear D gene. The ends were cut back, 1 base at V and 1 base at J, with 5 bases in the middle. The CDR3 spans 13 residues. The germline V gene encodes CDR1 SGDLS and CDR2 YYNGEE. The CDR3 DNA is TGTGCCAGCAGCGTACAGGCGAACACTGAAGCTTTCTTT. The encoded protein is CASSVQANTEAFF.

The chain carries TRBV4-2 and TRBJ1-2; 8 bases line up with TRBD1. The CDR3 consists of 14 residues. The V segment lost 9 bases and the J segment 5 bases; nucleotides outside the gene matches: 11. Looked up from germline, CDR1 is LGHNA and CDR2 is YNFKEQ. The CDR3, as DNA: TGTGCCAGTAAGCAAGCAGGGGGCGCGTATGGCTACACCTTC. This codes for CASKQAGGAYGYTF.

This clone was seen a few times. This chain connects TRBV5-6 to TRBJ1-2; 7 nucleotides align to TRBD1. The CDR3 consists of 14 residues. Germline loops: CDR1 SGHDT, CDR2 YYEEEE. Losses at the gene ends were 9 bases for V and 1 base for J; bases not matched to a gene: 9. As DNA, the CDR3 is TGTGCCACCTCCGGCGGACAGGTTAACTATGGCTACACCTTC. This codes for CATSGGQVNYGYTF.

V gene TRBV7-9 combines with J gene TRBJ2-1; TRBD2 matches 12 bases. The V gene end was trimmed by 6 bases and the J gene end by 8 bases; junction bases not matched to a gene: 5. Germline V lookup: CDR1 SEHNR, CDR2 FQNEAQ (reference sequence). The CDR3 runs 14 residues. The CDR3 nucleotides read TGTGCCAGCAGTTCGACTAGCGGGAGCGATGAGCAGTTCTTC. Translating gives CASSSTSGSDEQFF.

The CDR3 here is CASSVGGASGTLREQYF. The CDR3 bases are TGTGCCAGCAGCGTAGGGGGGGCTAGCGGCACTTTACGGGAGCAGTACTTC. The V call is TRBV9, the J call TRBJ2-7; D may be TRBD2 (7 bases). CDR1 is SGDLS, CDR2 YYNGEE, per germline. V was clipped by 0 bases and J by 7 bases, with 23 bases between them. The CDR3 length is 17 residues.

The gene calls are TRBV7-3 and TRBJ2-7; D is perhaps TRBD2 (6 bases). Germline V lookup: CDR1 SGHTA, CDR2 FQGTGA. This CDR3 has 13 amino acids. V lost 2 bases and J 3 bases, leaving 8 bases between the germline ends. The DNA for the CDR3 is TGTGCCAGCAGCTTAGGGACTTACTACGAGCAGTACTTC. Translated: CASSLGTYYEQYF.

The chain joins TRBV20-1 to TRBJ1-1; D is possibly TRBD1 (6 bases). Trimming removed 6 bases from V and 11 bases from J, with 10 bases in between. The CDR3 has 9 residues. Germline loops: CDR1 DFQATT, CDR2 SNEGSKA (reference sequence). Here the CDR3 reads CSAGTFAFF. In DNA, the CDR3 is TGCAGTGCCGGGACATTCGCTTTCTTT.

The CDR3 DNA reads TGCGCCAGCAGCCCAGTGACAGGGATCCCCTACGAGCAGTACTTC. Its translation is CASSPVTGIPYEQYF. The chain is built from TRBV5-1 and TRBJ2-7, with 7 bases lining up with TRBD1. The germline V gene has CDR1 SGHRS and CDR2 YFSETQ. The junction had 9 bases not matched to a gene; V was cut back by 4 bases and J by 2 bases. The CDR3 runs to 15 residues.

The V and J genes are TRBV9 and TRBJ2-1; D is perhaps TRBD2 (5 bases). Germline CDR1 reads SGDLS; CDR2 reads YYNGEE. V shed 4 bases and J shed 2 bases, with 10 bases lying between them. The CDR3 loop spans 14 amino acids. The CDR3 loop is CASSPGSAYNEQFF. Written as DNA, the CDR3 is TGTGCCAGCAGCCCGGGATCGGCCTACAATGAGCAGTTCTTC. Drawing the rest from reference TRBV9 and TRBJ2-1, the complete variable domain is DSGVTQTPKHLITATGQRVTLRCSPRSGDLSVYWYQQSLDQGLQFLIQYYNGEERAKGNILERFSAQQFPDLHSELNLSSLELGDSALYFCASSPGSAYNEQFFGPGTRLTVL.

This rearrangement joins TRBV4-2 to TRBJ1-5; D not certain. The V end was cut by 0 bases, the J end by 4 bases, with 13 bases between. The germline V gene encodes CDR1 LGHNA and CDR2 YNFKEQ. The CDR3 totals 16 residues. The CDR3, as DNA: TGTGCCAGCAGCCAAGATTTGAAAACTAAAAATCAGCCCCAGCATTTT. Its translation: CASSQDLKTKNQPQHF.

The V call is TRBV19, the J call TRBJ2-7; 7 nucleotides line up with TRBD2. This CDR3 comprises 15 residues. After removal of 3 bases from V and 9 bases from J, the junction contained 14 bases not matched to a gene. The germline CDR1 and CDR2 sequences are LNHDA and SQIVND (reference sequence). CDR3 sequence: CASSIGAGAEVRQYF. In DNA form, the CDR3 reads TGTGCCAGTAGTATTGGGGCGGGAGCTGAGGTGCGGCAGTACTTC.

Comment on this clone: It is unclear where the CDR3 begins or ends on the DNA, so no DNA is shown, and the CDR3 is as TCRdb lists it. The genes are TRBV19 and TRBJ1-5. The V gene's germline CDR1 is LNHDA and CDR2 SQIVND (reference sequence). Including both end residues, the CDR3 is 13 amino acids long. CDR3 amino acids: CASTSGGAQPQHF.

The rearrangement uses TRBV6-5 and TRBJ1-1; D unclear. V was trimmed by 4 bases and J by 2 bases, leaving 5 bases between them. The germline V gene encodes CDR1 MNHEY and CDR2 SVGAGI. CDR3 length: 12 amino acids. CDR3 bases: TGTGCCAGCAGTTCCGTTAACACTGAAGCTTTCTTT. As protein: CASSSVNTEAFF.

The chain uses TRBV28 and TRBJ1-2, with TRBD1 as a possible D gene (6 bases). The length of the CDR3 is 14 residues. V was cut by 5 bases and J by 7 bases, with 17 bases left in between. CDR1 and CDR2 (germline): MDHEN, SYDVKM. The CDR3 DNA follows: TGTGCCAGCAGTCTGCCGGGACATTCACTTGGCTACACCTTC. It specifies CASSLPGHSLGYTF.

This clone appeared once. This chain connects TRBV5-8 to TRBJ1-3; a possible D gene is TRBD1 (5 bases). Germline CDR1 reads SGHTS; CDR2 reads YDEGEE. The germline V and J ends were trimmed by 3 bases and 4 bases, with 14 bases remaining between them. This CDR3 spans 15 amino acids. DNA of the CDR3: TGTGCCAGCAGCTCGGGACTTGGGGCCGGAAACACCATATATTTT. Protein: CASSSGLGAGNTIYF. The full variable domain, in which reference TRBV5-8 and TRBJ1-3 provide the parts outside the CDR3, is EAGVTQSPTHLIKTRGQQATLRCSPISGHTSVYWYQQALGLGLQFLLWYDEGEERNRGNFPPRFSGRQFPNYSSELNVNALELEDSALYLCASSSGLGAGNTIYFGEGSWLTVV.

The chain recombines TRBV29-1 with TRBJ1-1; maybe TRBD1 (5 bases). The germline V gene has CDR1 SQVTM and CDR2 ANQGSEA. V dropped 7 bases and J dropped 4 bases, with 19 bases sitting between them. This CDR3 spans 14 amino acids. The CDR3 loop is CSAKPGGVSTEAFF. CDR3 in DNA: TGCAGCGCCAAACCGGGGGGGGTAAGCACTGAAGCTTTCTTT.

The rearrangement joins TRBV4-2 to TRBJ1-2; D ambiguous. The length of the CDR3 is 13 residues. Germline V CDR1 and CDR2: LGHNA, YNFKEQ. The ends were cut back, 0 bases at V and 12 bases at J, with 14 bases in the middle. In DNA form, the CDR3 reads TGTGCCAGCAGCCAAGATCTTGGCCAGGTAAACACCTTC. Its protein is CASSQDLGQVNTF.

The gene calls are TRBV19 and TRBJ1-5; D possibly corresponds to TRBD1 (5 bases). Germline assignment: CDR1 LNHDA and CDR2 SQIVND (reference sequence). The V end lost 3 bases, the J end lost 3 bases, and 12 bases lay between the germline ends. The CDR3 has 15 residues. The CDR3 spells CASSIMGRVNQPQHF. CDR3 in DNA: TGTGCCAGTAGTATCATGGGCAGGGTCAATCAGCCCCAGCATTTT.

This clone showed up just once. The V and J genes are TRBV30 and TRBJ2-7; no definite D call. This CDR3 is 11 amino acids long. Germline V gene lookup returns CDR1 GTSNPN and CDR2 SVGIG (reference sequence). V lost 1 base and J 4 bases, leaving 5 bases between the germline ends. CDR3 region: CAWSDGYEQYF. The CDR3 nucleotides read TGTGCCTGGAGTGACGGTTACGAGCAGTACTTC.